This T cell receptor beta chain is drawn from a study of radiation and T cells in renal cell carcinoma. Turning to the study itself: Nephrectomy followed 15 Gy stereotactic body radiation by 4 weeks.

General study results and limits: In blood, top tumor clones expanded by 2 weeks, shrinking by 4.

Time point meaning: baseline pretreatment blood. Treatment of the sample: 15 Gy SBRT to primary tumor, nephrectomy 4 weeks later. After SBRT, blood was collected at 2 and 4 weeks, plus baseline. Clear cell pathology was present in this patient's renal cell carcinoma. Clones were read by immunoSEQ multiplex PCR, and TCRdb kept only the in-frame ones, dropping some. The sample contains 140,000 or so clones, approximately 91% of which appear only once. Germline V gene lookup returns CDR1 MNHNS and CDR2 SASEGT. This CDR3 is built from 14 residues. V shed 2 bases and J shed 6 bases, with 10 bases lying between them. Concerning this clone itself: Antigen unknown.

The sample here was blood, taken from a patient whose treatment included radiotherapy and nephrectomy. This receptor was obtained from a woman in her fifties or sixties with renal cell carcinoma. The V and J genes are TRBV6-1 and TRBJ1-4; D is uncertain. The CDR3 sequence is CASSELGGDEKLFF. Written as DNA, the CDR3 is TGTGCCAGCAGTGAATTGGGCGGAGATGAAAAACTGTTTTTT.